This passage covers 20 T cell receptor beta chains from one sample sequenced in a study of control samples from healthy donors and cancer patients. TCRdb keeps only in-frame clones here, not all; method: immunoSEQ multiplex PCR. The sample records 100,000 to 150,000 clones, approximately 92% being singletons. The specimen sequenced was blood. The source is a woman between 45 and 60 years old in good health.

The chain is built from TRBV15 and TRBJ1-4; tentative D call: TRBD1 (5 bases). CDR3 size: 15 residues. The germline gives CDR1 LNHNV, CDR2 YYDKDF (reference sequence). The V end was cut by 0 bases, the J end by 2 bases, with 7 bases between. CDR3 residues: CATSRDKGTNEKLFF. Here the CDR3 DNA reads TGTGCCACCAGCAGAGACAAGGGGACTAATGAAAAACTGTTTTTT.

The chain recombines TRBV2 with TRBJ1-5; possible D gene TRBD1, 5 bases. The CDR3 length is 12 residues. The germline V and J ends were trimmed by 7 bases and 5 bases, with 9 bases remaining between them. Germline lookup yields CDR1 SNHLY and CDR2 FYNNEI. DNA of the CDR3: TGTGCCAGCATGGGGGAAGATCAGCCCCAGCATTTT. Its protein is CASMGEDQPQHF.

The genes are TRBV29-1 and TRBJ1-1; D is undetermined. The CDR3 consists of 16 residues. Germline CDR1 is SQVTM and CDR2 is ANQGSEA. V lost 4 bases and J lost 1, with 19 bases in between. CDR3 bases: TGCAGCGTTGTAGTCCGGGGTCGACGTGGGAACACTGAAGCTTTCTTT. Its protein is CSVVVRGRRGNTEAFF.

As concerns this clone: Sequence at one end of the junction differs from germline and may be a read error. This chain joins TRBV6-6 and TRBJ1-1; the match to TRBD1 covers 8 bases. CDR1 MNHNY and CDR2 SVGAGI come from the germline V gene (reference sequence). There are 14 residues in the CDR3. The CDR3 bases are TGTGCCAGCAGTGGGCGACAGGGGAACGCTGAAGCTTTCTTT. Its protein is CASSGRQGNAEAFF.

The rearrangement joins TRBV30 to TRBJ1-1; D possibly corresponds to TRBD1 (5 bases). V was cut by 8 bases and J by 1 base, with 23 bases left in between. Germline V lookup: CDR1 GTSNPN, CDR2 SVGIG (reference sequence). This CDR3 contains 16 residues. CDR3 in amino acids: CAGERGPQNRNTEAFF. The CDR3 DNA reads as TGTGCCGGTGAACGGGGACCCCAAAATCGGAACACTGAAGCTTTCTTT.

This rearrangement joins TRBV27 to TRBJ2-5; 8 positions match TRBD1. Germline lookup yields CDR1 MNHEY and CDR2 SMNVEV (reference sequence). This CDR3 contains 14 residues. The V segment lost 5 bases and the J segment 2 bases; nucleotides outside the gene matches: 4. The CDR3 coding sequence is TGTGCCAGCAGTCCGGGGGACAGGCAAGAGACCCAGTACTTC. This gives the protein CASSPGDRQETQYF.

The chain joins TRBV19 to TRBJ2-6; TRBD1 matches at 8 bases. The V gene end was trimmed by 7 bases and the J gene end by 1 base; junction bases not matched to a gene: 3. CDR1 is LNHDA, CDR2 SQIVND, per germline (reference sequence). This CDR3 comprises 15 residues. The CDR3 DNA is TGTGCCAGTACCCAGGGGGCATCTGGGGCCAACGTCCTGACTTTC. This translates into CASTQGASGANVLTF.

In its sample, this clone was seen once. V and J are TRBV10-2 and TRBJ2-1; D possibly corresponds to TRBD1 (7 bases). V lost 7 bases and J lost 4, with 32 bases in between. CDR1 is WSHSY, CDR2 SAAADI, per germline. This CDR3 has 20 residues. Written as DNA, the CDR3 is TGCGCCAGCAAAGCGAGGGGGCGCGTCCCAACTAGCCAAACATACAATGAGCAGTTCTTC. Amino acids: CASKARGRVPTSQTYNEQFF.

This rearrangement joins TRBV7-2 to TRBJ2-3, with 9 bases aligning to TRBD2. J was trimmed by 3 bases and V by 5 bases; bases with no gene match: 9. The CDR3 runs 16 residues. The germline V gene has CDR1 SGHTA and CDR2 FQGNSA. For the CDR3, the DNA is TGTGCCAGCAGCATAACTAGCGGGCCCCCGACAGATACGCAGTATTTT. It is translated as CASSITSGPPTDTQYF.

J is TRBJ1-5 and V is TRBV2; possible D gene TRBD1, 6 bases. Between the trimmed V and J ends, which lost 6 bases and 0 bases, there was a span of 9 bases. This CDR3 spans 14 amino acids. From germline, CDR1 is SNHLY and CDR2 FYNNEI. CDR3: CASRGHLSNQPQHF. CDR3 nucleotide sequence: TGTGCCAGCAGGGGACACCTTAGCAATCAGCCCCAGCATTTT.

The J gene is TRBJ2-3, the V gene TRBV10-2; TRBD2 agrees at 8 bases. This CDR3 has 17 amino acids. The V segment lost 3 bases and the J segment 0 bases; nucleotides outside the gene matches: 8. Per germline, CDR1 WSHSY and CDR2 SAAADI. As DNA, the CDR3 is TGCGCCAGCAGTGACGGGGCAACGGGGGGGAGCACAGATACGCAGTATTTT. Translated: CASSDGATGGSTDTQYF.

The chain recombines TRBV9 with TRBJ2-1; TRBD2 is a possible D gene (6 bases). The CDR3 length is 15 residues. The germline V gene has CDR1 SGDLS and CDR2 YYNGEE. V dropped 0 bases and J dropped 3 bases, with 10 bases sitting between them. In nucleotides, the CDR3 is TGTGCCAGCAGCGTAGATAGCGGCTACTACAATGAGCAGTTCTTC. Translating gives CASSVDSGYYNEQFF.

The chain joins TRBV24-1 to TRBJ1-3; tentatively, D is TRBD1 (6 bases). With 4 bases removed from V and 2 bases from J, the gap between germline ends came to 11 bases. The V gene's germline CDR1 is KGHDR and CDR2 SFDVKD. The CDR3 has 15 amino acids. CDR3 region: CATSETGGTGNTIYF. The CDR3 region has the DNA TGTGCCACCAGTGAGACAGGAGGGACTGGAAACACCATATATTTT.

This clone has a single count. This chain links TRBV6-5 with TRBJ2-7; 12 positions match TRBD2. Germline V gives CDR1 MNHEY, CDR2 SVGAGI. The CDR3 contains 15 residues. The trim removed 6 bases at V and 3 bases at J, leaving 6 bases unmatched. The CDR3: CASRPRLAGDYEQYF. CDR3 DNA: TGTGCCAGCAGGCCAAGACTAGCGGGGGACTACGAGCAGTACTTC.

The chain joins TRBV7-8 to TRBJ2-3, with D tentatively TRBD2 (5 bases). V gave up 5 bases and J gave up 8 bases, with 14 bases separating them. Germline lookup yields CDR1 SGHVS and CDR2 FQNEAQ. The CDR3 sequence is 13 residues long. CDR3 bases: TGTGCCAGCAGCGACCCCCGAGGAGGTACGCAGTATTTT. Translated: CASSDPRGGTQYF.

The V call is TRBV15, the J call TRBJ1-1; TRBD1 agrees at 7 bases. CDR3 length: 15 amino acids. Germline V gene lookup returns CDR1 LNHNV and CDR2 YYDKDF (reference sequence). J lost 4 bases, V lost 0 bases, and 5 bases had no gene match. CDR3 nucleotides: TGTGCCACCAGCAGAGATAGGACAGGCATCACTGAAGCTTTCTTT. It translates to CATSRDRTGITEAFF.

V gene TRBV27 combines with J gene TRBJ2-6; 9 positions match TRBD1. The CDR3 sequence is 17 residues long. J gave up 0 bases and V 8 bases, and 8 bases lay outside the gene matches. Per germline, CDR1 MNHEY and CDR2 SMNVEV (reference sequence). The CDR3 sequence: CASGRDRVFSGANVLTF. In DNA form, the CDR3 reads TGTGCCAGCGGCCGGGACAGGGTATTCTCTGGGGCCAACGTCCTGACTTTC.

The chain is built from TRBV19 and TRBJ1-5, with TRBD1 identical over 7 bases. The CDR3 covers 16 residues. Germline V lookup: CDR1 LNHDA, CDR2 SQIVND (reference sequence). J was trimmed by 2 bases and V by 5 bases; bases with no gene match: 9. As DNA, the CDR3 is TGTGCCAGTAGTGGGCGACAGGGAGGAGGCAATCAGCCCCAGCATTTT. It translates to CASSGRQGGGNQPQHF. Using reference TRBV19 and TRBJ1-5 for the parts outside the CDR3, the full variable domain is DGGITQSPKYLFRKEGQNVTLSCEQNLNHDAMYWYRQDPGQGLRLIYYSQIVNDFQKGDIAEGYSVSREKKESFPLTVTSAQKNPTAFYLCASSGRQGGGNQPQHFGDGTRLSIL.

Notes on this clone: Different DNA sequences within this sample yield the same CDR3. This rearrangement joins TRBV27 to TRBJ1-6, with D unresolved. Germline V gene data show CDR1 as MNHEY and CDR2 as SMNVEV (reference sequence). This CDR3 has 16 amino acids. V was trimmed by 9 bases and J by 0 bases, leaving 15 bases between them. As DNA, the CDR3 is TGTGCCAGTGCAAGTTTCGGGAACTCCTATAATTCACCCCTCCACTTT. Amino acids: CASASFGNSYNSPLHF.

V gene TRBV27 combines with J gene TRBJ1-2; 7 bases match TRBD1. Per the germline V gene, CDR1 is MNHEY and CDR2 is SMNVEV (reference sequence). Germline trimming cut 4 bases from V and 2 bases from J; bases unmatched to any gene: 4. The CDR3 length is 14 residues. The CDR3, as DNA: TGTGCCAGCAGTTCCTTGACAGGGAACTATGGCTACACCTTC. Its translation is CASSSLTGNYGYTF.